These 32 T cell receptor beta chains were all obtained from the same sample, sequenced in a study of blood T cell repertoires in COVID-19. Using immunoSEQ multiplex PCR, the repertoire was profiled, and TCRdb retains in-frame clones only, with some absent. The sample has under 80,000 clones, about 86% seen once. Sequences were obtained from peripheral blood. The receptor source for this set is a man aged 65 to 79 with active COVID-19.

This rearrangement joins TRBV6-5 to TRBJ1-2, with D possibly TRBD1 on 6 matching bases. Between the trimmed V and J ends, which lost 2 bases and 2 bases, there was a span of 6 bases. The CDR3 extends over 13 amino acids. Germline loops: CDR1 MNHEY, CDR2 SVGAGI. The CDR3: CASSYGGNYGYTF. The DNA for the CDR3 is TGTGCCAGCAGTTACGGGGGCAACTATGGCTACACCTTC.

The chain uses TRBV7-2 and TRBJ2-7; 8 nucleotides match TRBD2. Trimming took 5 bases from V and 9 from J; bases not matched to a gene: 12. Germline-derived CDR1 and CDR2 are SGHTA and FQGNSA. The CDR3 contains 14 residues. The CDR3 DNA sequence: TGTGCCAGCAGCCCCGACCGGGGGGGGCAGGGGCAGTACTTC. It translates to CASSPDRGGQGQYF.

This chain uses TRBV11-3 with TRBJ2-5, with TRBD2 identical over 11 bases. The junction had 5 bases not matched to a gene; V was cut back by 5 bases and J by 0 bases. The length of the CDR3 is 16 residues. Per germline, CDR1 SGHNT and CDR2 YENEEA. The CDR3 spells CASSPGLAGHQETQYF. CDR3 in DNA: TGTGCCAGCAGCCCCGGACTAGCGGGTCACCAAGAGACCCAGTACTTC.

This clone was counted a few times. The rearrangement uses TRBV11-3 and TRBJ2-1; D is ambiguous. V lost 0 bases, J lost 5 bases, and 11 bases lay in between. The CDR3 has 15 residues. Looked up from germline, CDR1 is SGHNT and CDR2 is YENEEA. CDR3 sequence reads: CASSLEVLRDNEQFF. The CDR3 DNA reads TGTGCCAGCAGCTTAGAGGTTCTCCGGGACAATGAGCAGTTCTTC.

The chain uses TRBV6-6 and TRBJ2-1, with 11 bases aligning to TRBD2. Germline values: CDR1 MNHNY, CDR2 SVGAGI (reference sequence). The CDR3 is 15 amino acids. Losses at the gene ends were 7 bases for V and 5 bases for J; bases not matched to a gene: 7. The chain's CDR3 is CASTTSGRTDNEQFF. CDR3 DNA sequence: TGTGCCAGCACCACTAGCGGGAGAACGGACAATGAGCAGTTCTTC.

The CDR3 nucleotides are TGTGCCACCAGTGATTTTTCAGGGGACAATCAGCCCCAGCATTTT. Encoded protein: CATSDFSGDNQPQHF. The V call is TRBV24-1, the J call TRBJ1-5, with D perhaps TRBD1 (6 bases). This CDR3 contains 15 residues. Germline CDR1 and CDR2: KGHDR and SFDVKD. The germline V and J ends were trimmed by 1 base and 3 bases, with 9 bases remaining between them.

The J gene is TRBJ2-6, the V gene TRBV19, with TRBD1 matching over 10 bases. V shed 4 bases and J 2 bases; nucleotides not matched to a gene: 5. The CDR3 is made up of 17 amino acids. The germline gives CDR1 LNHDA, CDR2 SQIVND (reference sequence). The CDR3 DNA sequence: TGTGCCAGTAGTACCAGGACAGGGGGAACTGGGGCCAACGTCCTGACTTTC. Its protein product is CASSTRTGGTGANVLTF. Combining the CDR3 with reference TRBV19 and TRBJ2-6 gives the whole variable domain DGGITQSPKYLFRKEGQNVTLSCEQNLNHDAMYWYRQDPGQGLRLIYYSQIVNDFQKGDIAEGYSVSREKKESFPLTVTSAQKNPTAFYLCASSTRTGGTGANVLTFGAGSRLTVL.

This chain joins TRBV6-5 and TRBJ1-1, with D maybe TRBD1 (5 bases). The CDR3 consists of 13 residues. With 8 bases removed from V and 4 bases from J, the gap between germline ends came to 14 bases. Germline V gene lookup returns CDR1 MNHEY and CDR2 SVGAGI. This CDR3 is CASWRAQGTEAFF. Here the CDR3 DNA reads TGTGCCAGCTGGAGGGCCCAGGGCACTGAAGCTTTCTTT.

The rearrangement uses TRBV14 and TRBJ2-1; no firm D call. This CDR3 has 15 residues. V was cut by 2 bases and J by 0 bases, with 8 bases left in between. Germline V gives CDR1 SGHDN, CDR2 FVKESK. The CDR3 is CASSQTVTSYNEQFF. DNA for the CDR3: TGTGCCAGCAGCCAAACGGTTACCTCCTACAATGAGCAGTTCTTC.

The gene calls are TRBV24-1 and TRBJ1-5; D is uncertain. V lost 9 bases and J 5 bases, leaving 16 bases between the germline ends. CDR3 length: 14 residues. Per germline, CDR1 KGHDR and CDR2 SFDVKD. The CDR3, as DNA: TGTGCCACCTCCCGGCGGCGCTTGGATCAGCCCCAGCATTTT. Translated: CATSRRRLDQPQHF.

This chain uses TRBV4-3 with TRBJ2-7; 9 bases match TRBD2. J was trimmed by 0 bases and V by 1 base; bases with no gene match: 10. Germline lookup yields CDR1 LGHNA and CDR2 YSLEER. CDR3 length: 18 amino acids. In nucleotides, the CDR3 is TGCGCCAGCAGCCAAGCACCCCTGGGTAGCGGGAGCTCCTACGAGCAGTACTTC. Translation gives CASSQAPLGSGSSYEQYF.

The chain links TRBV27 to TRBJ1-5; 8 bases map to TRBD1. Per germline, CDR1 MNHEY and CDR2 SMNVEV (reference sequence). With V trimmed by 6 bases and J by 9 bases, 19 bases remained unmatched. The length of the CDR3 is 17 residues. This chain's CDR3 is CASSQEGGRGQLWPQHF. In DNA form, the CDR3 reads TGTGCCAGCAGCCAAGAGGGGGGCAGGGGGCAGCTTTGGCCCCAGCATTTT.

The V and J genes are TRBV6-5 and TRBJ2-3; D is uncertain. The CDR3 length is 12 residues. Per germline, CDR1 MNHEY and CDR2 SVGAGI. V lost 4 bases and J 5 bases, leaving 7 bases between the germline ends. As DNA, the CDR3 is TGTGCCAGCAGTTCGGTCTTAGATACGCAGTATTTT. Translation gives CASSSVLDTQYF.

The V call is TRBV6-2 or TRBV6-3, the J call TRBJ1-1; no reliable D call. Germline CDR1 reads MNHEY; CDR2 reads SVGEGT. The CDR3 loop spans 16 amino acids. With 0 bases removed from V and 0 bases from J, the gap between germline ends came to 11 bases. The CDR3 region is CASSYSVGQVNTEAFF. The CDR3 DNA sequence: TGTGCCAGCAGTTACTCCGTTGGGCAGGTGAACACTGAAGCTTTCTTT.

This clone appeared a single time. This rearrangement joins TRBV10-3 to TRBJ2-3; TRBD2 aligns across 7 bases. Unmatched junction bases numbered 8, after V lost 6 bases and J lost 2 bases. Germline CDR1 ENHRY, CDR2 SYGVKD. CDR3 length: 15 amino acids. CDR3 coding DNA: TGTGCCATCAGGGAATCCGGGACTAACACAGATACGCAGTATTTT. This translates into CAIRESGTNTDTQYF.

The rearrangement joins TRBV5-1 to TRBJ2-7, with 7 bases identical to TRBD2. The J segment lost 7 bases and the V segment lost 6 bases, leaving 13 bases of the junction unmatched. Germline V gene lookup returns CDR1 SGHRS and CDR2 YFSETQ. The CDR3 runs to 14 residues. In DNA, the CDR3 is TGCGCCAGCACCCCGTGGGGGAGGGGAGGAGAGCAGTACTTC. This codes for CASTPWGRGGEQYF.

The gene calls are TRBV6-6 and TRBJ2-2; TRBD2 is a possible D gene (5 bases). Trimming pared 2 bases from V and 4 bases from J, leaving 11 bases between. Germline V gene lookup returns CDR1 MNHNY and CDR2 SVGAGI (reference sequence). The CDR3 length is 15 residues. CDR3 loop: CASSYVLGGTGELFF. CDR3 coding DNA: TGTGCCAGCAGTTACGTGCTAGGAGGCACCGGGGAGCTGTTTTTT.

The rearrangement links TRBV5-1 to TRBJ1-1, with D maybe TRBD1 (5 bases). The CDR3 spans 15 residues. The V and J ends lost 0 bases and 3 bases respectively, with 12 bases between them. The germline CDR1 and CDR2 sequences are SGHRS and YFSETQ. DNA for the CDR3: TGCGCCAGCAGCTTGGACGGGGGTAGGGACACTGAAGCTTTCTTT. Its protein product is CASSLDGGRDTEAFF.

The chain carries TRBV21-1 and TRBJ2-1; TRBD2, the table's D call, lacks a check against the DNA. TRBV21-1 is shown as a pseudogene. This CDR3 has 20 residues. CDR3 residues: CASSNRRGEREGLSYNEQFF. Written as DNA, the CDR3 is TGTGCCAGCAGCAATAGACGCGGGGAGCGGGAGGGCCTGAGTTACAATGAGCAGTTCTTC.

The rearrangement uses TRBV5-6 and TRBJ2-6, with TRBD1 matching over 8 bases. The trim removed 4 bases at V and 0 bases at J, leaving 12 bases unmatched. Germline V gene sequence: CDR1 SGHDT, CDR2 YYEEEE. The CDR3 is made up of 19 amino acids. The DNA for the CDR3 is TGTGCCAGCAGCGACGGTGGCGGGACAGGTCCCTCTGGGGCCAACGTCCTGACTTTC. Translated: CASSDGGGTGPSGANVLTF.

This chain uses TRBV2 with TRBJ1-1, with a tentative D call TRBD1 (5 bases). V was pared by 4 bases and J by 0 bases, with 12 bases between. The CDR3 length is 15 residues. Germline V gives CDR1 SNHLY, CDR2 FYNNEI. Written as DNA, the CDR3 is TGTGCCAGCAGTGCCGACAGTTTCATGAACACTGAAGCTTTCTTT. Residues: CASSADSFMNTEAFF.

This clone was counted once. The chain employs TRBV6-5 and TRBJ1-5; the D gene is possibly TRBD1 (5 bases). V lost 2 bases to trimming and J lost 5 bases, with 10 bases between them. Germline CDR1 MNHEY, CDR2 SVGAGI. This CDR3 comprises 14 residues. The CDR3 nucleotides are TGTGCCAGCAGTTACGGGGCAGATGATCAGCCCCAGCATTTT. Translation gives CASSYGADDQPQHF.

This chain uses TRBV28 with TRBJ1-3; 8 positions agree with TRBD1. The CDR3 runs to 14 residues. After removal of 6 bases from V and 5 bases from J, the junction contained 6 bases not matched to a gene. CDR1 MDHEN and CDR2 SYDVKM come from the germline V gene. The CDR3 protein is CASSTDRARNTIYF. Here the CDR3 DNA reads TGTGCCAGCAGCACGGACAGGGCAAGAAACACCATATATTTT.

The chain employs TRBV19 and TRBJ2-5; no reliable D call. The V end was cut by 7 bases, the J end by 0 bases, with 12 bases between. Germline assignment: CDR1 LNHDA and CDR2 SQIVND (reference sequence). This CDR3 is built from 14 residues. The CDR3 nucleotides read TGTGCCAGTACGCCAGGAAGCTACCAAGAGACCCAGTACTTC. Its protein is CASTPGSYQETQYF.

The chain carries TRBV11-3 and TRBJ2-7, with 7 bases matching TRBD2. CDR1 and CDR2 (germline): SGHNT, YENEEA. The CDR3 is made up of 17 amino acids. The junction had 17 bases not matched to a gene; V was cut back by 3 bases and J by 6 bases. The CDR3, as DNA: TGTGCCAGCAGCTTCGGGCCAGCGGGACCCCTGGGGGGCGAGCAGTACTTC. Amino acids: CASSFGPAGPLGGEQYF.

The chain carries TRBV4-3 and TRBJ1-2; TRBD1 aligns across 10 bases. In germline, CDR1 is LGHNA, CDR2 YSLEER. The CDR3 sequence is 18 residues long. J lost 10 bases, V lost 0 bases, and 17 bases had no gene match. CDR3 bases: TGCGCCAGCAGCCAAGATCGGACAGGGGGTCAAGTGGGAAGGGCCTACACCTTC. This encodes CASSQDRTGGQVGRAYTF.

The gene calls are TRBV7-9 and TRBJ2-3, with TRBD2 matching over 8 bases. The trim removed 7 bases at V and 4 bases at J, leaving 7 bases unmatched. Looked up from germline, CDR1 is SEHNR and CDR2 is FQNEAQ (reference sequence). There are 14 residues in the CDR3. The DNA for the CDR3 is TGTGCCAGCACCCGGGGGGGGAGTGCAGATACGCAGTATTTT. Translated, it gives CASTRGGSADTQYF.

The chain carries TRBV20-1 and TRBJ2-3; TRBD2 aligns across 7 bases. V gave up 3 bases and J gave up 1 base; unmatched junction bases: 10. The CDR3 extends over 16 amino acids. Germline V CDR1 and CDR2: DFQATT, SNEGSKA (reference sequence). CDR3: CSASLVAGGGTDTQYF. As DNA, the CDR3 is TGCAGTGCTAGTCTCGTAGCGGGCGGGGGCACAGATACGCAGTATTTT.

The chain joins TRBV7-9 to TRBJ2-1; D ambiguous. Trimming removed 5 bases at V and 4 bases at J, with 6 bases between. The CDR3 spans 12 residues. Per germline, CDR1 SEHNR and CDR2 FQNEAQ (reference sequence). DNA for the CDR3: TGTGCCAGCAGCCGCGATTACAATGAGCAGTTCTTC. Protein sequence: CASSRDYNEQFF.

This sequence joins TRBV5-1 and TRBJ2-1; D is perhaps TRBD1 (6 bases). With 2 bases removed from V and 5 bases from J, the gap between germline ends came to 8 bases. The germline V gene encodes CDR1 SGHRS and CDR2 YFSETQ. The CDR3 has 13 residues. The CDR3 spells CASSFAGDNEQFF. DNA of the CDR3: TGCGCCAGCAGCTTTGCAGGGGACAATGAGCAGTTCTTC. Supplemented by reference TRBV5-1 and TRBJ2-1, the full variable domain reads KAGVTQTPRYLIKTRGQQVTLSCSPISGHRSVSWYQQTPGQGLQFLFEYFSETQRNKGNFPGRFSGRQFSNSRSEMNVSTLELGDSALYLCASSFAGDNEQFFGPGTRLTVL.

The chain joins TRBV28 to TRBJ2-1; possibly TRBD1 for D (6 bases). The CDR3 is 15 amino acids. Germline values: CDR1 MDHEN, CDR2 SYDVKM. With 4 bases removed from V and 7 bases from J, the gap between germline ends came to 17 bases. CDR3 protein: CASSSPGTHRNEQFF. CDR3 DNA sequence: TGTGCCAGCAGTTCCCCGGGGACACATCGGAATGAGCAGTTCTTC.

V is TRBV12-3 or TRBV12-4 and J is TRBJ2-7; possibly TRBD2 for D (6 bases). The CDR3 has 11 amino acids. V lost 7 bases, J lost 7 bases, and 11 bases lay in between. The CDR3 DNA follows: TGTGCCAGCACCACCCGGGGGGAGCAGTACTTC. This sequence encodes CASTTRGEQYF.